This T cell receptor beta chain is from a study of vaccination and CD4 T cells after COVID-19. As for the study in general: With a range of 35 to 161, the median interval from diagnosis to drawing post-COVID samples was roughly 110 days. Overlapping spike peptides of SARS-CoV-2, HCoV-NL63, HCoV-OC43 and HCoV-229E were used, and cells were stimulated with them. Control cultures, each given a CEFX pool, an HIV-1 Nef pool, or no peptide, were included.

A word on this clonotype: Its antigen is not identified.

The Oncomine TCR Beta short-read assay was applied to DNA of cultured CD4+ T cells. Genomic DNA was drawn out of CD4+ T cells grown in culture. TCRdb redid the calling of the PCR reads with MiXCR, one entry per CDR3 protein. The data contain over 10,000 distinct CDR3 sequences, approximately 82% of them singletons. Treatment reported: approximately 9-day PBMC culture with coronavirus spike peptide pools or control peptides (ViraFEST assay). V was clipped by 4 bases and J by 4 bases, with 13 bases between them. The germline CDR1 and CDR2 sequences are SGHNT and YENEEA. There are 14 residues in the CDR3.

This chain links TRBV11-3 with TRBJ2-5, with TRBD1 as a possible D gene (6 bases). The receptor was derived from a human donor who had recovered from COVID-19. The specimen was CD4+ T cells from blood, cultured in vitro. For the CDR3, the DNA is TGTGCCAGCAGCTGGGGGCTAGGGTCAGAGACCCAGTACTTC. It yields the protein CASSWGLGSETQYF.